Listed here are 2 T cell receptor beta chains from one sample, sequenced in a study of shared clonotypes between healthy human individuals. The assay was immunoSEQ multiplex PCR, and TCRdb's table has in-frame clones only and misses some. The sample has approximately 110,000 clones, 67% seen once. Sequencing used memory CD8+ T cells sorted from blood. Specified subset: CD45RO+ cells pooled with CCR7-negative TemRA cells. The origin of the receptors is a woman in her 30s in good health.

V gene TRBV7-8 combines with J gene TRBJ2-7; 7 bases match TRBD1. The trim removed 5 bases at V and 3 bases at J, leaving 10 bases unmatched. In germline, CDR1 is SGHVS, CDR2 FQNEAQ. This CDR3 is built from 15 residues. The CDR3 spells CASSEGQLPGYEQYF. The CDR3, as DNA: TGTGCCAGCAGCGAGGGACAGCTCCCGGGCTACGAGCAGTACTTC.

The J gene is TRBJ1-5, the V gene TRBV6-4; 8 bases align to TRBD1. Trimming cost V 4 bases and J 5 bases; bases outside gene matches: 7. This CDR3 is 15 amino acids long. Per the germline V gene, CDR1 is MRHNA and CDR2 is SNTAGT. The CDR3: CASSAGQGGHQPQHF. Written as DNA, the CDR3 is TGTGCCAGCAGTGCCGGACAGGGAGGACATCAGCCCCAGCATTTT.